What follows are 27 T cell receptor beta chains derived from one specimen sequenced in a study of shared clonotypes between healthy human individuals. Sequencing was performed with immunoSEQ multiplex PCR; in TCRdb, only in-frame clones are kept and a portion is missing. The repertoire holds roughly 480,000 clones, with 70% to 80% as singletons. The sample taken for sequencing was PBMCs. The receptors shown here come from a middle-aged woman in good health. Some clones in this sample may be carry-over from other donors' samples.

The CDR3 here is CASSWGQGTEAFF. CDR3 DNA: TGTGCCAGCAGCTGGGGACAGGGGACTGAAGCTTTCTTT. This rearrangement joins TRBV7-9 to TRBJ1-1, with 10 bases aligning to TRBD1. The length of the CDR3 is 13 residues. V was pared by 4 bases and J by 5 bases, with 1 base of the junction left unmatched. The V gene's germline CDR1 is SEHNR and CDR2 FQNEAQ (reference sequence).

This clone appeared a single time. The V gene is TRBV9, the J gene TRBJ2-1; D is unclear. Germline values: CDR1 SGDLS, CDR2 YYNGEE. The V and J ends lost 0 bases and 9 bases respectively, with 10 bases between them. The CDR3 length is 13 residues. The CDR3 region has the DNA TGTGCCAGCAGCGTAGCTATGGTGAGTGAGCAGTTCTTC. It specifies CASSVAMVSEQFF.

V usage is TRBV9 and J usage is TRBJ1-3; a possible D gene is TRBD1 (6 bases). In germline, CDR1 is SGDLS, CDR2 YYNGEE. The CDR3 is 15 residues long. The V end was cut by 0 bases, the J end by 7 bases, with 14 bases between. CDR3 DNA: TGTGCCAGCAGCGTAGGCCAGGGGCTGGGGAACACCATATATTTT. It specifies CASSVGQGLGNTIYF.

The V call is TRBV7-7, the J call TRBJ2-2; 7 bases agree with TRBD1. V trimming: 5 bases; J trimming: 0 bases; junction bases outside the gene matches: 6. CDR3 length equals 16 residues. CDR1 and CDR2 from the germline V gene are SSHAT and FNYEAQ (reference sequence). In DNA, the CDR3 is TGTGCCAGCAGCCGGACAGGAAGCGCGAACACCGGGGAGCTGTTTTTT. It codes for CASSRTGSANTGELFF. The full variable domain, completed using reference TRBV7-7 and TRBJ2-2, is GAGVSQSPRYKVTKRGQDVTLRCDPISSHATLYWYQQALGQGPEFLTYFNYEAQPDKSGLPSDRFSAERPEGSISTLTIQRTEQRDSAMYRCASSRTGSANTGELFFGEGSRLTVL.

In this sample, this clone turned up once. The V gene is TRBV9, the J gene TRBJ2-7; D possibly matches TRBD1 or TRBD2 (5 bases each). The V gene lost 4 bases and the J gene lost 2 bases, with 13 bases spanning the gap. The CDR3 contains 14 residues. Germline CDR1 and CDR2: SGDLS and YYNGEE. The CDR3 DNA reads TGTGCCAGCAGCCCGTCCGGGACCACCTACGAGCAGTACTTC. This translates into CASSPSGTTYEQYF.

J is TRBJ2-3 and V is TRBV7-9; D is undetermined. CDR3 length: 15 amino acids. The V end lost 4 bases, the J end lost 4 bases, and 15 bases lay between the germline ends. CDR1 is SEHNR, CDR2 FQNEAQ, per germline (reference sequence). In DNA, the CDR3 is TGTGCCAGCAGCTCGCAGCGCCTCGGCGCAGATACGCAGTATTTT. Protein sequence: CASSSQRLGADTQYF.

V and J are TRBV7-6 and TRBJ1-3, with a tentative D call TRBD1 (6 bases). The germline CDR1 and CDR2 sequences are SGHVS and FNYEAQ. Trimming took 1 base from V and 4 from J, leaving 14 bases between them. The CDR3 is made up of 16 amino acids. The CDR3 spells CASSLDIGQGGNTIYF. The CDR3 DNA is TGTGCCAGCAGCTTAGATATCGGTCAGGGGGGAAACACCATATATTTT. Looking up the rest from reference TRBV7-6 and TRBJ1-3 gives the full variable domain: GAGVSQSPRYKVTKRGQDVALRCDPISGHVSLYWYRQALGQGPEFLTYFNYEAQQDKSGLPNDRFSAERPEGSISTLTIQRTEQRDSAMYRCASSLDIGQGGNTIYFGEGSWLTVV.

This chain connects TRBV6-5 to TRBJ2-5, with 13 bases fitting TRBD2. The CDR3 length is 15 residues. V trimming: 5 bases; J trimming: 5 bases; junction bases outside the gene matches: 5. Germline-derived CDR1 and CDR2 are MNHEY and SVGAGI. The CDR3 region has the DNA TGTGCCAGCAGTCGGACTAGCGGGAGAATGGAGACCCAGTACTTC. It encodes CASSRTSGRMETQYF.

The chain links TRBV11-2 to TRBJ2-1; 7 bases are shared with TRBD1. Germline values: CDR1 SGHAT, CDR2 FQNNGV. V dropped 5 bases and J dropped 5; count of bases not matched to a gene: 9. The CDR3 runs to 15 residues. CDR3 protein: CASSVSRTGHNEQFF. CDR3 coding DNA: TGTGCCAGCAGCGTATCCCGGACAGGCCACAATGAGCAGTTCTTC.

With regard to this clone: Other DNA sequences in the sample encode the same CDR3. The chain employs TRBV5-1 and TRBJ2-3, with unresolved D. The CDR3 totals 14 residues. Germline assignment: CDR1 SGHRS and CDR2 YFSETQ. The ends were cut back, 0 bases at V and 3 bases at J, with 8 bases in the middle. Written as DNA, the CDR3 is TGCGCCAGCAGCTTGGCGCCGGGTACAGATACGCAGTATTTT. Translated: CASSLAPGTDTQYF.

As for this clone: Other DNA sequences in this sample translate to the same CDR3. V usage is TRBV19 and J usage is TRBJ1-5; D unresolved. This CDR3 is built from 12 residues. CDR1 is LNHDA and CDR2 is SQIVND in the germline V gene (reference sequence). V shed 5 bases and J shed 1 base, with 3 bases lying between them. CDR3 in amino acids: CASSGSNQPQHF. CDR3 coding DNA: TGTGCCAGTAGTGGCAGCAATCAGCCCCAGCATTTT. Complete variable domain (other parts from reference TRBV19 and TRBJ1-5): DGGITQSPKYLFRKEGQNVTLSCEQNLNHDAMYWYRQDPGQGLRLIYYSQIVNDFQKGDIAEGYSVSREKKESFPLTVTSAQKNPTAFYLCASSGSNQPQHFGDGTRLSIL.

The CDR3 sequence: CASSPPGAGAGNEQFF. Here the CDR3 DNA reads TGTGCCAGCAGCCCACCCGGCGCGGGAGCGGGCAATGAGCAGTTCTTC. The chain employs TRBV11-1 and TRBJ2-1, with TRBD2 identical over 7 bases. CDR3 size: 16 residues. From germline, CDR1 is SGHAT and CDR2 FQDESV (reference sequence). V was clipped by 5 bases and J by 6 bases; unmatched bases: 13. Full variable domain (missing parts from reference TRBV11-1 and TRBJ2-1): EAEVAQSPRYKITEKSQAVAFWCDPISGHATLYWYRQILGQGPELLVQFQDESVVDDSQLPKDRFSAERLKGVDSTLKIQPAELGDSAMYLCASSPPGAGAGNEQFFGPGTRLTVL.

The J gene is TRBJ1-6, the V gene TRBV9; D gene uncertain. The CDR3 length is 14 residues. Germline V lookup: CDR1 SGDLS, CDR2 YYNGEE. V lost 2 bases, J lost 7 bases, and 10 bases lay in between. Written as DNA, the CDR3 is TGTGCCAGCAGCGTCCGTCCGGAGAATTCACCCCTCCACTTT. It encodes CASSVRPENSPLHF.

The V and J genes are TRBV10-3 and TRBJ2-2; D uncertain. Per germline, CDR1 ENHRY and CDR2 SYGVKD. V lost 3 bases and J lost 0, with 5 bases in between. The CDR3 totals 14 residues. The DNA for the CDR3 is TGTGCCATCAGTGACCCCCCGAACACCGGGGAGCTGTTTTTT. It yields the protein CAISDPPNTGELFF.

The chain is built from TRBV29-1 and TRBJ1-3, with 7 bases identical to TRBD1. Trimming removed 5 bases from V and 4 bases from J; junction bases left unmatched: 8. Germline V gene data show CDR1 as SQVTM and CDR2 as ANQGSEA. The CDR3 spans 14 residues. The CDR3: CSVLNRGSGNTIYF. The CDR3 nucleotides read TGCAGCGTTTTAAACAGGGGTTCAGGAAACACCATATATTTT.

The V and J genes are TRBV9 and TRBJ2-7; D possibly uses TRBD1 or TRBD2 (5 bases each). CDR1 and CDR2 (germline): SGDLS, YYNGEE. The CDR3 runs to 15 residues. V was cut by 0 bases and J by 0 bases, with 10 bases left in between. The CDR3, as DNA: TGTGCCAGCAGCGTAGGGGACCGAGTCTCCTACGAGCAGTACTTC. It encodes CASSVGDRVSYEQYF.

This clone was seen a few times. Since a far larger clone is one base different, this is likely a read error. The rearrangement joins TRBV7-2 to TRBJ2-1; the D is unclear. The CDR3 covers 15 residues. The germline CDR1 and CDR2 sequences are SGHTA and FQGNSA. V shed 6 bases and J shed 4 bases, with 16 bases lying between them. Here the CDR3 DNA reads TGTGCCAGCAGTACTTCTACGGTAGTTTACAATGAGCAGTTCTTC. Its protein is CASSTSTVVYNEQFF. Full variable domain (outside the CDR3, taken from reference TRBV7-2 and TRBJ2-1): GAGVSQSPSNKVTEKGKDVELRCDPISGHTALYWYRQSLGQGLEFLIYFQGNSAPDKSGLPSDRFSAERTGGSVSTLTIQRTQQEDSAVYLCASSTSTVVYNEQFFGPGTRLTVL.

V gene TRBV5-1 combines with J gene TRBJ2-1; 7 bases are a match to TRBD2. Germline CDR1 reads SGHRS; CDR2 reads YFSETQ. Germline trimming cut 4 bases from V and 7 bases from J; bases unmatched to any gene: 11. The CDR3 length is 15 residues. The CDR3 DNA reads as TGCGCCAGCAGCCCCCGGACTAGGGTTAGGAATGAGCAGTTCTTC. This translates into CASSPRTRVRNEQFF.

The chain recombines TRBV30 with TRBJ2-3; 7 bases fit TRBD1. The V gene's germline CDR1 is GTSNPN and CDR2 SVGIG (reference sequence). Germline trimming cut 5 bases from V and 6 bases from J; bases unmatched to any gene: 17. The CDR3 is 16 residues long. CDR3 region: CAWGIGQVPGRDTQYF. CDR3 in DNA: TGTGCCTGGGGCATCGGACAGGTCCCTGGCCGGGATACGCAGTATTTT. The full variable domain, with the rest looked up from reference TRBV30 and TRBJ2-3, is SQTIHQWPATLVQPVGSPLSLECTVEGTSNPNLYWYRQAAGRGLQLLFYSVGIGQISSEVPQNLSASRPQDRQFILSSKKLLLSDSGFYLCAWGIGQVPGRDTQYFGPGTRLTVL.

V gene TRBV19 combines with J gene TRBJ2-5; D is unresolved. The ends were cut back, 1 base at V and 4 bases at J, with 13 bases in the middle. Germline-derived CDR1 and CDR2 are LNHDA and SQIVND (reference sequence). This CDR3 comprises 15 residues. The CDR3 DNA reads as TGTGCCAGTAGTATAGCGTCCCTAGGTGGAGAGACCCAGTACTTC. It is translated as CASSIASLGGETQYF.

This chain joins TRBV2 and TRBJ1-4; 8 bases are shared with TRBD1. Germline CDR1 SNHLY, CDR2 FYNNEI. CDR3 size: 13 residues. J gave up 7 bases and V 9 bases, and 7 bases lay outside the gene matches. Here the CDR3 reads CASSDRASEKLFF. As DNA, the CDR3 is TGTGCCAGTTCGGACAGGGCGAGTGAAAAACTGTTTTTT.

The chain recombines TRBV28 with TRBJ2-3, with a weak D call TRBD2 (6 bases). This CDR3 has 12 residues. V lost 11 bases, J lost 4 bases, and 13 bases lay in between. CDR1 is MDHEN, CDR2 SYDVKM, per germline. This CDR3 is CAPGLAPDTQYF. CDR3 sequence (DNA): TGTGCCCCGGGGCTAGCGCCAGATACGCAGTATTTT.

The chain has TRBV4-3 and TRBJ2-5; D uncertain. CDR3 length equals 14 residues. The germline V and J ends were trimmed by 2 bases and 2 bases, with 9 bases remaining between them. Germline lookup yields CDR1 LGHNA and CDR2 YSLEER. The CDR3 spells CASSQSDGQETQYF. The CDR3 DNA reads as TGCGCCAGCAGCCAAAGTGACGGACAAGAGACCCAGTACTTC.

The V and J genes are TRBV10-3 and TRBJ1-2; 7 bases agree with TRBD1. Germline trimming cut 2 bases from V and 4 bases from J; bases unmatched to any gene: 1. The V gene's germline CDR1 is ENHRY and CDR2 SYGVKD. The CDR3 consists of 13 residues. CDR3 coding DNA: TGTGCCATCAGTGAGGACAGGGCCTATGGCTACACCTTC. It codes for CAISEDRAYGYTF.

The chain links TRBV7-9 to TRBJ2-7; perhaps D is TRBD1 or TRBD2 (6 bases each). Germline V gene data show CDR1 as SEHNR and CDR2 as FQNEAQ (reference sequence). Trimming stripped 8 bases from V and 6 bases from J, with 17 bases between. This CDR3 comprises 13 residues. The CDR3 spells CASEAGDFGEQYF. DNA of the CDR3: TGTGCCAGCGAGGCAGGGGACTTCGGCGAGCAGTACTTC.

This sequence joins TRBV25-1 and TRBJ1-2; TRBD1 might be the D (5 bases). The CDR3 covers 13 residues. Germline CDR1 MGHDK, CDR2 SYGVNS. Deletions cut 7 bases from V and 2 bases from J, with 11 bases between. The CDR3 reads CASTDSRNYGYTF. The DNA of the CDR3 is TGTGCCAGCACTGACAGCAGAAACTATGGCTACACCTTC.

This clone was recorded once. The chain employs TRBV28 and TRBJ1-4; a possible D gene is TRBD1 (6 bases). The V and J ends lost 6 bases and 2 bases respectively, with 22 bases between them. The length of the CDR3 is 18 residues. The germline V gene has CDR1 MDHEN and CDR2 SYDVKM. CDR3 sequence: CASSPRTRGGGTNEKLFF. CDR3 in DNA: TGTGCCAGCAGCCCAAGGACCAGGGGAGGGGGGACTAATGAAAAACTGTTTTTT. The complete variable domain, with remaining parts taken from reference TRBV28 and TRBJ1-4, reads DVKVTQSSRYLVKRTGEKVFLECVQDMDHENMFWYRQDPGLGLRLIYFSYDVKMKEKGDIPEGYSVSREKKERFSLILESASTNQTSMYLCASSPRTRGGGTNEKLFFGSGTQLSVL.